This is a list of T cell receptor beta chains from one sample in a study of CD8+CD57+ T cells in acquired aplastic anemia. TCRdb itself ran the reads through MiXCR, one entry per CDR3 protein. The repertoire holds about 260,000 distinct CDR3 sequences, with roughly 82% as singletons. The sample consisted of sorted CD4+, CD8+, or CD8+CD57+ T cells (not recorded which) from PBMCs. The origin of the receptors is a human donor with aplastic anemia. The CDR3 runs from the conserved cysteine through the conserved F or W. The D gene is left open where the match is weak. Not every row has a clone size; where given, it reads once, few, many or a size class.

TRBD1	TRBJ1-2	-	TRBV7-3	TGTGCCAGCAGCCCACGGGACAGTGGCTTAGACTATGGCTACACCTTC	CASSPRDSGLDYGYTF
TRBD1	TRBJ2-7	-	TRBV7-3	TGTGCCAGCAGCTCGGGACAGGGAAGCACCTACGAGCAGTACTTC	CASSSGQGSTYEQYF
-	TRBJ1-2	once	TRBV25-1	TGTGCCAGCAGTGAAAGAACACTCTATGGCTACACCTTC	CASSERTLYGYTF
-	TRBJ1-3	-	TRBV11-2	TGTGCCAGCAGCTCAAACAGGGCCTACTCTGGAAACACCATATATTTT	CASSSNRAYSGNTIYF
TRBD2	TRBJ2-3	-	TRBV24-1	TGTGCCACCAGTGATCTAGCGGGACTCACAGATACGCAGTATTTT	CATSDLAGLTDTQYF
-	TRBJ2-1	-	TRBV11-1	TGTGCCAGCAGCACCCGGTTCAGAGAGCCGTACAATGAGCAGTTCTTC	CASSTRFREPYNEQFF
-	TRBJ2-3	-	TRBV9	TGTGCCAGCGGCGTATTTCAGTCACCCCCATATACGCAGTATTTT	CASGVFQSPPYTQYF
-	TRBJ2-7	-	TRBV11-1	TGTGCCAGCAGCTTGGGGTCGACCGACGAGCAGCACTTC	CASSLGSTDEQHF
-	TRBJ1-1	-	TRBV7-2	TGTGCCAGCAGCTTTCATCGGGGCGGGACCGCCCTTTCTTTCTTT	CASSFHRGGTALSFF
-	TRBJ1-3	many	TRBV9	TGTGCCAGCAGCGTAGGAGGAACAACTGGAAACACCATATATTTT	CASSVGGTTGNTIYF
TRBD1	TRBJ1-1	many	TRBV11-3	TGTGCCAGCAGCTTAGATCTGACAGGGCAAGATGAAGCTTTCTTT	CASSLDLTGQDEAFF
-	TRBJ1-6	-	TRBV9	TGTGCCAGCAGCCCCACGGGGGGTGGGGGGAATTCACCCCTCCACTTT	CASSPTGGGGNSPLHF
-	TRBJ1-2	-	TRBV7-2	TGTGCCAGCAGCTTGCGTACAGATGATATCTATGGATACACCTTC	CASSLRTDDIYGYTF
TRBD1	TRBJ2-7	-	TRBV15	TGTGCCACCAGCAGAGATGGCTCGGGACAGGGGTACGAGCAGTACTTC	CATSRDGSGQGYEQYF
-	TRBJ2-1	once	TRBV2	TGTGCCAGCAGTGATGGGGCGGTCTATGAGCAGTTCTTC	CASSDGAVYEQFF
-	TRBJ2-3	-	TRBV7-2	TGTGCCAGCAGCTTAGCGGGGGGCCCCTCTGCGCAGTATTTT	CASSLAGGPSAQYF
-	TRBJ2-3	-	TRBV20-1	TGCAGTGCTAGTGGTGGGGGCAGCGACACAGATACGCAGTATTTT	CSASGGGSDTDTQYF
-	TRBJ2-7	-	TRBV2	TGTGCCAGCAGTGAAGCGACAGGTTCCTACGAGCAGTACTTC	CASSEATGSYEQYF
-	TRBJ2-7	once	TRBV5-4	TGTGCCAGCAGCCCATCCGAAGGGGGGGGCGAGCAGTACTTC	CASSPSEGGGEQYF